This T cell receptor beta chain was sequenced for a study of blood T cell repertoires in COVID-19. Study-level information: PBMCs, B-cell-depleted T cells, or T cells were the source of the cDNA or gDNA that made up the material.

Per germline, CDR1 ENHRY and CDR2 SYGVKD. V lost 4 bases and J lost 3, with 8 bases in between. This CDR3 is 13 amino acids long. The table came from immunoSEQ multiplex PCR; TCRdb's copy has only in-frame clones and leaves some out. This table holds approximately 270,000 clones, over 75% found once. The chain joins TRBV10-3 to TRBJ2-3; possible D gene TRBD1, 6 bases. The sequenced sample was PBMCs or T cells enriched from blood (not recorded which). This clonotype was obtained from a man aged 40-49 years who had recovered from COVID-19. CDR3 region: CAISVTGTDTQYF. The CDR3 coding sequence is TGTGCCATCAGTGTAACAGGGACAGATACGCAGTATTTT.